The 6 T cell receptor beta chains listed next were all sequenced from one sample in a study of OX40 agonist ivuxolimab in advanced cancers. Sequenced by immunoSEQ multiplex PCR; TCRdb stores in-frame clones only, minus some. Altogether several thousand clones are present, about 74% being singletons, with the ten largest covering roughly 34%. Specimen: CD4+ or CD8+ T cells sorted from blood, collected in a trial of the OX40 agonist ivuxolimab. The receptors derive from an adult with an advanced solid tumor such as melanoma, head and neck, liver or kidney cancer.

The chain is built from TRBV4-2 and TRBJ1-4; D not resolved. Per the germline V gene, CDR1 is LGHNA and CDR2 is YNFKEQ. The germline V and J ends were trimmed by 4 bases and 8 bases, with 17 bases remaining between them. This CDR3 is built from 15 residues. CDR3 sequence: CASSLSGPEGEKLFF. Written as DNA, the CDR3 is TGTGCCAGCAGCCTAAGTGGACCGGAGGGCGAAAAACTGTTTTTT.

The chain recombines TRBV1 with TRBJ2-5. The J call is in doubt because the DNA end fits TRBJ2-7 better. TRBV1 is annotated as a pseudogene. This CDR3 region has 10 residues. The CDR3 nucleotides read TGCACCAGGGGGTGGTACGAGCAGTACTTC. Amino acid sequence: CTRGWYEQYF.

Here the CDR3 reads CSVVWTGGTGELFF. The CDR3 region has the DNA TGCAGCGTTGTTTGGACAGGGGGCACCGGGGAGCTGTTTTTT. J is TRBJ2-2 and V is TRBV29-1; TRBD1 agrees at 10 bases. The CDR3 consists of 14 residues. Per the germline V gene, CDR1 is SQVTM and CDR2 is ANQGSEA. V dropped 4 bases and J dropped 4; count of bases not matched to a gene: 3.

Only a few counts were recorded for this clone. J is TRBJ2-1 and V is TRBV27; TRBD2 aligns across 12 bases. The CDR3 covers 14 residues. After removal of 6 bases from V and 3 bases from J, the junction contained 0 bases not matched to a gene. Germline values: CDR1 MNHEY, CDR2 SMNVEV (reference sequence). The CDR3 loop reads CASRLAGGYNEQFF. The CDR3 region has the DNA TGTGCCAGCAGACTAGCGGGAGGCTACAATGAGCAGTTCTTC.

Here the CDR3 reads CASSPGLGAGLETQYF. The CDR3 nucleotides read TGTGCCAGCAGCCCGGGCCTGGGAGCGGGATTGGAGACCCAGTACTTC. J is TRBJ2-5 and V is TRBV5-6; 7 nucleotides align to TRBD2. Trimming removed 4 bases from V and 5 bases from J; junction bases left unmatched: 14. This CDR3 has 16 amino acids. CDR1 and CDR2 from the germline V gene are SGHDT and YYEEEE.

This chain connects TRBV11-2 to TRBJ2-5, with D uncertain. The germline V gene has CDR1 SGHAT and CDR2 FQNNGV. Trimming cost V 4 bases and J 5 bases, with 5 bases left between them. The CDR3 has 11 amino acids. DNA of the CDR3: TGTGCCAGCAGCTCCGGGGAGACCCAGTACTTC. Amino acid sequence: CASSSGETQYF.